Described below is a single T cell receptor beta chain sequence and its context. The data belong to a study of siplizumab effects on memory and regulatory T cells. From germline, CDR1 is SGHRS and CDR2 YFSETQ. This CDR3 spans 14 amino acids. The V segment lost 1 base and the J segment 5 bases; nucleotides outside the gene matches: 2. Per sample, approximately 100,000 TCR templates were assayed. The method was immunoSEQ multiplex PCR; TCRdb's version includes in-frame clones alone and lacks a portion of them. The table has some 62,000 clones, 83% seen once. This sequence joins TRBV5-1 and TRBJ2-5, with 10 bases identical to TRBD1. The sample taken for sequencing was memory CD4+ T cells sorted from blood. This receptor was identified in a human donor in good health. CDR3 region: CASSLPGQGETQYF. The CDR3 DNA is TGCGCCAGCAGCTTGCCGGGACAGGGGGAGACCCAGTACTTC.